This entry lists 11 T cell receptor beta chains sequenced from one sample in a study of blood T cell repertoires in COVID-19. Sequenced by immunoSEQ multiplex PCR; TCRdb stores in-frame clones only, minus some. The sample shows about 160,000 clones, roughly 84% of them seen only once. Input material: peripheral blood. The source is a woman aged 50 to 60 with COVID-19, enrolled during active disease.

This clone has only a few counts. CDR3 loop: CAWSVQGSEKLFF. The DNA of the CDR3 is TGTGCCTGGAGTGTACAGGGGAGTGAAAAACTGTTTTTT. The chain has TRBV30 and TRBJ1-4; TRBD1 matches at 7 bases. This CDR3 comprises 13 residues. The V segment lost 0 bases and the J segment 7 bases; nucleotides outside the gene matches: 2. Germline V gene data show CDR1 as GTSNPN and CDR2 as SVGIG (reference sequence).

This chain's CDR3 is CASSLREAGYQPQHF. The DNA of the CDR3 is TGTGCCAGCAGTTTAAGGGAGGCAGGGTATCAGCCCCAGCATTTT. The rearrangement links TRBV28 to TRBJ1-5; D is possibly TRBD1 (5 bases). In germline, CDR1 is MDHEN, CDR2 SYDVKM. The CDR3 has 15 residues. Trimming left V 2 bases short and J 5 bases short, with 13 bases between.

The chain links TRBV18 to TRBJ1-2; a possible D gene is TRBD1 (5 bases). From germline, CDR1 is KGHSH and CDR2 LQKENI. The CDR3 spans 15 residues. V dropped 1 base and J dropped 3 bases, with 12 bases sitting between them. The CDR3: CASSPLDTFDYGYTF. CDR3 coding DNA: TGTGCCAGCTCACCACTGGACACCTTTGACTATGGCTACACCTTC.

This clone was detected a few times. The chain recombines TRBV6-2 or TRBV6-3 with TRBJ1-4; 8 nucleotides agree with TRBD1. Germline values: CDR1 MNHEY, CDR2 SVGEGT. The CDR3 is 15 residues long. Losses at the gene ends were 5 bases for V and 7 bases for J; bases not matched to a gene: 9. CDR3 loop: CASSPTGTGGEKLFF. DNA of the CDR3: TGTGCCAGCAGTCCAACCGGGACAGGAGGTGAAAAACTGTTTTTT.

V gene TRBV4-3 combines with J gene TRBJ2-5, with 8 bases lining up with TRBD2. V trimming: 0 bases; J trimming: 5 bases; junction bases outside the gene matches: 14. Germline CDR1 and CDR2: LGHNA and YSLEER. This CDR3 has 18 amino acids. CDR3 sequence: CASSQDLKAGGLTETQYF. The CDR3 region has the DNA TGCGCCAGCAGCCAAGATCTTAAGGCGGGGGGTCTGACGGAGACCCAGTACTTC.

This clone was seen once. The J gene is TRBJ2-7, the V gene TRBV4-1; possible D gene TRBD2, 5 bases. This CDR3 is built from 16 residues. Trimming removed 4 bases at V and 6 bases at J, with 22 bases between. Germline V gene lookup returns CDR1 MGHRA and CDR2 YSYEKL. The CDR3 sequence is CASSLTTRARPSEQYF. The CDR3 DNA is TGCGCCAGCAGCCTCACAACGAGGGCTAGACCTAGCGAGCAGTACTTC.

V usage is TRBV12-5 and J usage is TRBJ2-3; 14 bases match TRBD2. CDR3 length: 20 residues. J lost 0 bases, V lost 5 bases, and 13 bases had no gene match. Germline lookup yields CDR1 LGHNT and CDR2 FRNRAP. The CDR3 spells CASGASLGLAGDSSTDTQYF. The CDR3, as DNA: TGTGCTAGTGGTGCGAGTTTGGGACTAGCGGGGGACTCTAGCACAGATACGCAGTATTTT.

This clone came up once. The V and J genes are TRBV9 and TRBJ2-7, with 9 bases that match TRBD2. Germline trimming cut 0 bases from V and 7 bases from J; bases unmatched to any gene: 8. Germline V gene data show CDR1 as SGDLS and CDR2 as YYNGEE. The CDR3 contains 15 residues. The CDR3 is CASSVEGWTSEEQYF. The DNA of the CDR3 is TGTGCCAGCAGCGTAGAAGGGTGGACTAGCGAAGAGCAGTACTTC.

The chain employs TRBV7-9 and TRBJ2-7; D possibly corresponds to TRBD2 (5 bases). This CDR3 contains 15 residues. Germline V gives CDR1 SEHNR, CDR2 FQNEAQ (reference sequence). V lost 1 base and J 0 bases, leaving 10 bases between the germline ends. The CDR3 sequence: CASSLGRRSSYEQYF. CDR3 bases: TGTGCCAGCAGCTTAGGACGGAGGAGCTCCTACGAGCAGTACTTC.

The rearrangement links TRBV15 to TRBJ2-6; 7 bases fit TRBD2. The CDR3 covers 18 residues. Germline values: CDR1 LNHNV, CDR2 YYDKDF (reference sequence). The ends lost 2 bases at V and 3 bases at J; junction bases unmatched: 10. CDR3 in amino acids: CATSRQGGTIGGANVLTF. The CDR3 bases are TGTGCCACCAGCAGACAGGGAGGGACCATAGGTGGGGCCAACGTCCTGACTTTC.

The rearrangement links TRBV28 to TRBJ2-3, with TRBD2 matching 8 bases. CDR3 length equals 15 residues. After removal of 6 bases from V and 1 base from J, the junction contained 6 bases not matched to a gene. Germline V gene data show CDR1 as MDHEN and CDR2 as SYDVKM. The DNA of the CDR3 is TGTGCCAGCAGCTCGGGGGGGGGCGGCACAGATACGCAGTATTTT. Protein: CASSSGGGGTDTQYF.